The 17 T cell receptor beta chains below were found in one sample sequenced in a study of blood T cell repertoires in COVID-19. TCRdb's table, derived via immunoSEQ multiplex PCR, lists solely in-frame clones and lacks some. The table records 75,000 or so clones, 84% of them present only once. Sequencing was carried out using peripheral blood. The receptor source for this set is a man aged 50 to 60 with acute or convalescent COVID-19.

The rearrangement uses TRBV5-8 and TRBJ1-4; 11 bases map to TRBD1. The CDR3 covers 15 residues. CDR1 is SGHTS, CDR2 YDEGEE, per germline. The J segment lost 12 bases and the V segment lost 2 bases, leaving 9 bases of the junction unmatched. CDR3 coding DNA: TGTGCCAGCAGCTTTCGCGGGACAGGGGGAGAGGAACTGTTTTTT. Residues: CASSFRGTGGEELFF.

This chain uses TRBV28 with TRBJ2-7, with 7 bases matching TRBD1. The CDR3 contains 15 residues. Germline-derived CDR1 and CDR2 are MDHEN and SYDVKM. The V and J ends lost 6 bases and 1 base, in that order; junction bases with no gene match: 9. The CDR3 region has the DNA TGTGCCAGCAGCCCGGGACAGACTCTTTCCTACGAGCAGTACTTC. It translates to CASSPGQTLSYEQYF.

This clone was picked up a small number of times. The rearrangement joins TRBV2 to TRBJ2-7, with D perhaps TRBD2 (5 bases). The CDR3 consists of 12 residues. CDR1 SNHLY and CDR2 FYNNEI come from the germline V gene. Trimming removed 3 bases from V and 4 bases from J, with 7 bases in between. The CDR3 bases are TGTGCCAGCAGTGACCTAGCTTACGAGCAGTACTTC. Protein: CASSDLAYEQYF.

The CDR3 bases are TGCAGCGTGGACAGGGGGCCGATGGATACGCAGTATTTT. This translates into CSVDRGPMDTQYF. This sequence joins TRBV29-1 and TRBJ2-3; 11 nucleotides match TRBD1. This CDR3 spans 13 amino acids. The V segment lost 6 bases and the J segment 6 bases; nucleotides outside the gene matches: 5. Germline-derived CDR1 and CDR2 are SQVTM and ANQGSEA.

The genes are TRBV6-6 and TRBJ2-7, with TRBD1 identical over 8 bases. CDR3 size: 13 residues. Germline V lookup: CDR1 MNHNY, CDR2 SVGAGI (reference sequence). The V gene end was trimmed by 5 bases and the J gene end by 0 bases; junction bases not matched to a gene: 0. The CDR3 region has the DNA TGTGCCAGCAGTGGGACAGGCTCCTACGAGCAGTACTTC. Residues: CASSGTGSYEQYF.

The V gene is TRBV7-2, the J gene TRBJ1-5, with D possibly TRBD1 on 5 matching bases. Germline CDR1 reads SGHTA; CDR2 reads FQGNSA. Trimming stripped 5 bases from V and 4 bases from J, with 9 bases between. The CDR3 consists of 13 residues. Here the CDR3 DNA reads TGTGCCAGCAGCGATGGGGGGAATCAGCCCCAGCATTTT. It translates to CASSDGGNQPQHF.

The chain recombines TRBV30 with TRBJ1-5; D gene ambiguous. There are 15 residues in the CDR3. The germline V gene has CDR1 GTSNPN and CDR2 SVGIG (reference sequence). The V end was cut by 0 bases, the J end by 0 bases, with 9 bases between. CDR3 in amino acids: CAWSVGLNSNQPQHF. The CDR3 nucleotides read TGTGCCTGGAGTGTCGGACTCAATAGCAATCAGCCCCAGCATTTT.

This sequence joins TRBV18 and TRBJ1-2, with TRBD1 identical over 8 bases. Trimming removed 4 bases from V and 0 bases from J; junction bases left unmatched: 13. Germline assignment: CDR1 KGHSH and CDR2 LQKENI. The CDR3 contains 18 residues. The CDR3 DNA reads TGTGCCAGCTCACTTACGGGACAGGTAGTCGCGGCTAACTATGGCTACACCTTC. This encodes CASSLTGQVVAANYGYTF.

The gene calls are TRBV6-2 or TRBV6-3 and TRBJ1-2, with 10 bases lining up with TRBD1. This CDR3 has 13 amino acids. Germline loops: CDR1 MNHEY, CDR2 SVGEGT. Losses at the gene ends were 3 bases for V and 12 bases for J; bases not matched to a gene: 7. CDR3 DNA: TGTGCCAGCAGTTATTCGACAGGGGGCTTCGACACCTTC. Protein: CASSYSTGGFDTF.

This chain connects TRBV6-2 or TRBV6-3 to TRBJ2-2; TRBD2 matches at 8 bases. Germline CDR1 and CDR2: MNHEY and SVGEGT. V was pared by 4 bases and J by 2 bases, with 3 bases of the junction left unmatched. This CDR3 region has 15 residues. CDR3 region: CASSLLAANTGELFF. The CDR3 DNA reads TGTGCCAGCAGTTTACTAGCGGCCAACACCGGGGAGCTGTTTTTT.

The chain carries TRBV20-1 and TRBJ2-3; 10 nucleotides match TRBD2. V shed 3 bases and J 0 bases; nucleotides not matched to a gene: 3. Looked up from germline, CDR1 is DFQATT and CDR2 is SNEGSKA (reference sequence). The CDR3 is 15 residues long. CDR3 amino acids: CSASPTSGSTDTQYF. The CDR3 nucleotides are TGCAGTGCTAGTCCGACTAGCGGGAGCACAGATACGCAGTATTTT.

The chain couples TRBV5-4 to TRBJ2-3; no clear D. Per germline, CDR1 SGHNT and CDR2 YYREEE (reference sequence). The germline V and J ends were trimmed by 0 bases and 5 bases, with 4 bases remaining between them. The CDR3 is made up of 12 amino acids. DNA of the CDR3: TGTGCCAGCAGCTTGGCCTTAGATACGCAGTATTTT. Translating it yields CASSLALDTQYF.

The chain combines TRBV6-6 with TRBJ1-5; D gene uncertain. The CDR3 consists of 14 residues. V shed 7 bases and J shed 1 base, with 11 bases lying between them. CDR1 is MNHNY, CDR2 SVGAGI, per germline (reference sequence). The CDR3 region has the DNA TGTGCCAGCAACTATATTCCAAGCAATCAGCCCCAGCATTTT. Its translation is CASNYIPSNQPQHF.

This chain links TRBV19 with TRBJ1-1, with 10 bases matching TRBD1. Trimming at V came to 8 bases and at J to 5 bases, leaving 5 bases not matched to a gene. There are 13 residues in the CDR3. The germline V gene encodes CDR1 LNHDA and CDR2 SQIVND (reference sequence). CDR3 amino acids: CASRQGARTEAFF. The CDR3 nucleotides read TGTGCCAGTCGACAGGGGGCGAGGACTGAAGCTTTCTTT.

V usage is TRBV7-2 and J usage is TRBJ1-3; no firm D call. Per germline, CDR1 SGHTA and CDR2 FQGNSA. CDR3 length: 17 amino acids. With 0 bases removed from V and 0 bases from J, the gap between germline ends came to 12 bases. In DNA form, the CDR3 reads TGTGCCAGCAGCTTAGCTTCGCAAGCCCTCTCTGGAAACACCATATATTTT. Translation gives CASSLASQALSGNTIYF.

The chain carries TRBV9 and TRBJ2-7; 16 bases fit TRBD2. The length of the CDR3 is 17 residues. In germline, CDR1 is SGDLS, CDR2 YYNGEE. The junction had 5 bases not matched to a gene; V was cut back by 0 bases and J by 5 bases. In DNA form, the CDR3 reads TGTGCCAGCAGCGTAGCTGCCGGGACTAGCGGGAGGGACGAGCAGTACTTC. It yields the protein CASSVAAGTSGRDEQYF.

This chain links TRBV10-3 with TRBJ1-2; weak D call: TRBD1 (5 bases). This CDR3 is 15 amino acids long. CDR1 is ENHRY, CDR2 SYGVKD, per germline. Trimming pared 8 bases from V and 4 bases from J, leaving 20 bases between. CDR3 coding DNA: TGTGCCATCCCCCGGAGGGGTTCAGTCCGCTATGGCTACACCTTC. This codes for CAIPRRGSVRYGYTF.